A single sample is the source of the 3 T cell receptor beta chains below, sequenced in a study of OX40 agonist ivuxolimab in advanced cancers. Sequenced by immunoSEQ multiplex PCR; TCRdb stores in-frame clones only, minus some. The data contain about 61,000 clones, around 92% of them seen just once; the ten biggest clones take up around 25%. The sequenced sample was CD4+ or CD8+ T cells sorted from blood, obtained in a trial of the OX40 agonist ivuxolimab. The receptors derive from an adult with an advanced solid tumor such as melanoma, head and neck, liver or kidney cancer.

The rearrangement links TRBV18 to TRBJ1-5; D gene ambiguous. The CDR3 consists of 13 residues. Trimming took 4 bases from V and 12 from J, leaving 16 bases between them. Germline V gene data show CDR1 as KGHSH and CDR2 as LQKENI. In DNA, the CDR3 is TGTGCCAGCTCACTGGCCCAAGACGGTATCCAGCATTTT. It translates to CASSLAQDGIQHF.

The gene calls are TRBV7-9 and TRBJ1-1; 11 nucleotides line up with TRBD1. CDR1 is SEHNR and CDR2 is FQNEAQ in the germline V gene (reference sequence). This CDR3 is built from 17 residues. V lost 3 bases, J lost 1 base, and 7 bases stayed unmatched. The CDR3 coding sequence is TGTGCCAGCAGCTTTGACGTCGGGACAGGGGGGAACACTGAAGCTTTCTTT. Its protein is CASSFDVGTGGNTEAFF.

The chain employs TRBV6-6 and TRBJ1-5; 9 bases match TRBD1. The V and J ends lost 4 bases and 6 bases, in that order; junction bases with no gene match: 7. CDR3 size: 15 residues. The germline V gene has CDR1 MNHNY and CDR2 SVGAGI (reference sequence). Written as DNA, the CDR3 is TGTGCCAGCAGTTCCGGGACAGGGATCCCTCAGCCCCAGCATTTT. It specifies CASSSGTGIPQPQHF.